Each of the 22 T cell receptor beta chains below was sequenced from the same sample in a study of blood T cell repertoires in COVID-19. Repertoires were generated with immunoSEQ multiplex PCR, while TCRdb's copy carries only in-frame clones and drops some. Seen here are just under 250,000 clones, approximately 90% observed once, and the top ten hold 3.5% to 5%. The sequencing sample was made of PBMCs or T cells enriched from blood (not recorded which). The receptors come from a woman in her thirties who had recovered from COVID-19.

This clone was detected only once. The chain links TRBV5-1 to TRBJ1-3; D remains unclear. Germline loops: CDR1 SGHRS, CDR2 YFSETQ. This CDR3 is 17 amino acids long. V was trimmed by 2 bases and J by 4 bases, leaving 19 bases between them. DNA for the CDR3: TGCGCCAGCAGCTTCAATTTTCAGGAGGGTTCGGGAAACACCATATATTTT. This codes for CASSFNFQEGSGNTIYF.

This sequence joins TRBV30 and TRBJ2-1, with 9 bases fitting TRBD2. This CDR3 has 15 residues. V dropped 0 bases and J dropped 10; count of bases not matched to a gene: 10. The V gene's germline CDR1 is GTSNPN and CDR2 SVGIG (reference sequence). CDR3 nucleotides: TGTGCCTGGAGTGTACGGGCGGGAGGGCCTGTCGAGCAGTTCTTC. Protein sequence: CAWSVRAGGPVEQFF.

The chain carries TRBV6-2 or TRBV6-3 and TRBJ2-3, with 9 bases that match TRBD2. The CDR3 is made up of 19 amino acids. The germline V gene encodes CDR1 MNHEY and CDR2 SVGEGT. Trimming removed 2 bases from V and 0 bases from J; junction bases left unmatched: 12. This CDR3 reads CASSYVMVAGADSTDTQYF. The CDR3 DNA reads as TGTGCCAGCAGTTACGTCATGGTAGCGGGAGCGGACAGCACAGATACGCAGTATTTT.

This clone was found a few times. CDR3 bases: TGTGCCAGCAGCCTAGATGGGCGCCGCAATGAGCAGTTCTTC. Encoded protein: CASSLDGRRNEQFF. The chain combines TRBV7-9 with TRBJ2-1, with no clear D. The CDR3 sequence is 14 residues long. V lost 5 bases, J lost 6 bases, and 14 bases lay in between. Germline V gene sequence: CDR1 SEHNR, CDR2 FQNEAQ (reference sequence). The full variable domain, its missing parts supplied by reference TRBV7-9 and TRBJ2-1, is DTGVSQNPRHKITKRGQNVTFRCDPISEHNRLYWYRQTLGQGPEFLTYFQNEAQLEKSRLLSDRFSAERPKGSFSTLEIQRTEQGDSAMYLCASSLDGRRNEQFFGPGTRLTVL.

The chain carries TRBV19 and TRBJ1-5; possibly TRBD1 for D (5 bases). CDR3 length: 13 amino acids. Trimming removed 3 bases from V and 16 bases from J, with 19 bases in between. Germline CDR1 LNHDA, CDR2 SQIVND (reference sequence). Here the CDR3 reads CASSMGGVYSLHF. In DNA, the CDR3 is TGTGCCAGTAGTATGGGGGGAGTATACTCACTTCATTTT.

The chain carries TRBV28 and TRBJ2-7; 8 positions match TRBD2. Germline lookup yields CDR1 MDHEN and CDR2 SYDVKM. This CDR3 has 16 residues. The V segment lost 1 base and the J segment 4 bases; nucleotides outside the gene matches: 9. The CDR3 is CASSLFGGGVNYEQYF. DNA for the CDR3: TGTGCCAGCAGTTTATTCGGGGGGGGAGTGAATTACGAGCAGTACTTC.

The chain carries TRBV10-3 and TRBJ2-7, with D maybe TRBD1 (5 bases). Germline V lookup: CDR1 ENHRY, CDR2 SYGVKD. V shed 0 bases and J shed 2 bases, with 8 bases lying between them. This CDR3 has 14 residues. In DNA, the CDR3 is TGTGCCATCAGTGAGTCGGCAGGGACCTACGAGCAGTACTTC. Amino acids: CAISESAGTYEQYF.

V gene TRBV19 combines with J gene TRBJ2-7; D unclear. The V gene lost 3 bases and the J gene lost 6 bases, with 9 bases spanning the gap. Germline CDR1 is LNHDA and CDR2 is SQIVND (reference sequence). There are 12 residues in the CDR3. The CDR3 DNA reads TGTGCCAGTAGTATCCCGACGGGCGAGCAGTACTTC. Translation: CASSIPTGEQYF. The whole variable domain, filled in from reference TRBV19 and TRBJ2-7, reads DGGITQSPKYLFRKEGQNVTLSCEQNLNHDAMYWYRQDPGQGLRLIYYSQIVNDFQKGDIAEGYSVSREKKESFPLTVTSAQKNPTAFYLCASSIPTGEQYFGPGTRLTVT.

CDR3 sequence: CSVRDFLNYGYTF. The DNA of the CDR3 is TGCAGCGTTCGGGACTTTCTTAACTATGGCTACACCTTC. The rearrangement links TRBV29-1 to TRBJ1-2, with a possible D match to TRBD1 (5 bases). Germline lookup yields CDR1 SQVTM and CDR2 ANQGSEA. Trimming pared 5 bases from V and 1 base from J, leaving 11 bases between. The CDR3 has 13 residues.

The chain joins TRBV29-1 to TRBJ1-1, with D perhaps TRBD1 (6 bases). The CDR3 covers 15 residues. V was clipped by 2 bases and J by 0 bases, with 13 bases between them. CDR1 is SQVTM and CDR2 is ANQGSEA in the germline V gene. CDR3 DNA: TGCAGCGTTGAATCCCCGGGACATCTGAACACTGAAGCTTTCTTT. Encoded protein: CSVESPGHLNTEAFF.

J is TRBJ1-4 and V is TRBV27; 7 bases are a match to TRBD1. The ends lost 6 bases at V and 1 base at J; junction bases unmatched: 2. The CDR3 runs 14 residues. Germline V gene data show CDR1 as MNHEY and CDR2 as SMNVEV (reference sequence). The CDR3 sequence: CASSRDRTNEKLFF. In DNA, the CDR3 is TGTGCCAGCAGCCGGGACAGAACTAATGAAAAACTGTTTTTT.

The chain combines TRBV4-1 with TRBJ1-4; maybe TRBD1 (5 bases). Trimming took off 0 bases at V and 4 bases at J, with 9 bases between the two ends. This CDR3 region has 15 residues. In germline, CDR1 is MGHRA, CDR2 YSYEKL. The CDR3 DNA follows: TGCGCCAGCAGCCAAGATGGGAGGGGTAATGAAAAACTGTTTTTT. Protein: CASSQDGRGNEKLFF.

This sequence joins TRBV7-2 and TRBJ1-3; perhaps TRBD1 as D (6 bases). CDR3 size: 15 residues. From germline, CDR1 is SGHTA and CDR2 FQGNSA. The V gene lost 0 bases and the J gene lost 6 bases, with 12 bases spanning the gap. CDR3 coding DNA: TGTGCCAGCAGCTTAGCGGGGGCGGGGGCAAACACCATATATTTT. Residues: CASSLAGAGANTIYF.

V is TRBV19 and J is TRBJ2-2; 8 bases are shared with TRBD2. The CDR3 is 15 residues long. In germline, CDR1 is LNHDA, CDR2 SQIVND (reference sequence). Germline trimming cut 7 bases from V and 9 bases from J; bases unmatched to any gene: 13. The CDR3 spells CASIGLATTGRELFF. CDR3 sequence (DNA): TGTGCCAGTATTGGACTAGCTACTACCGGGCGGGAGCTGTTTTTT.

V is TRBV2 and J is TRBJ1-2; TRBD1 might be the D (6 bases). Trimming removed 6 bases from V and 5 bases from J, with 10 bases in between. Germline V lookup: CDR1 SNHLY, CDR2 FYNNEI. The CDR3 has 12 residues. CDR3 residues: CASSTGIYGYTF. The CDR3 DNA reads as TGTGCCAGCAGCACAGGGATTTATGGCTACACCTTC.

The CDR3 loop reads CASSSRAAGNSPLHF. CDR3 in DNA: TGTGCCAGCAGCTCCAGGGCGGCAGGGAATTCACCCCTCCACTTT. The rearrangement uses TRBV7-8 and TRBJ1-6, with D possibly matching TRBD1 (5 bases). CDR1 and CDR2 (germline): SGHVS, FQNEAQ. Trimming took off 4 bases at V and 7 bases at J, with 14 bases between the two ends. This CDR3 comprises 15 residues. Supplemented by reference TRBV7-8 and TRBJ1-6, the full variable domain reads GAGVSQSPRYKVAKRGQDVALRCDPISGHVSLFWYQQALGQGPEFLTYFQNEAQLDKSGLPSDRFFAERPEGSVSTLKIQRTQQEDSAVYLCASSSRAAGNSPLHFGNGTRLTVT.

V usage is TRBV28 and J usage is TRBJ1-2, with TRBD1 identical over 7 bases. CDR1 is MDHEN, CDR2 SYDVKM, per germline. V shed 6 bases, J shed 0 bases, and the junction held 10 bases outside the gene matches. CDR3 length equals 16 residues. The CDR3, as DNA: TGTGCCAGCAGCAGAATCGGACAGGTAGCTAACTATGGCTACACCTTC. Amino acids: CASSRIGQVANYGYTF.

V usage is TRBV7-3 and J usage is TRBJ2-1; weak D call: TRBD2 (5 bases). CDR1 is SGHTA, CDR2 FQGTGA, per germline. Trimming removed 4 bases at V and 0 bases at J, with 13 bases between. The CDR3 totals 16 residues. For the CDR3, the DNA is TGTGCCAGCAGCTCCCGGAGCGGAAGCTCCTACAATGAGCAGTTCTTC. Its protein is CASSSRSGSSYNEQFF.

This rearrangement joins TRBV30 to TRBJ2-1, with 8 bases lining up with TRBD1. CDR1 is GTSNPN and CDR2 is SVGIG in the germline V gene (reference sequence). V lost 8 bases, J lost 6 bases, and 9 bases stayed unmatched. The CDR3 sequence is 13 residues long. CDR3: CARRTGSLNEQFF. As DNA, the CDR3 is TGTGCCCGTAGGACAGGGTCACTCAATGAGCAGTTCTTC.

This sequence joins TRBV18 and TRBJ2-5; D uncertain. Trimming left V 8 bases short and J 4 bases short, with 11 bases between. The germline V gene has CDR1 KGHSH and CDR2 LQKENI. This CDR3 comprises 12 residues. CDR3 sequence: CASAPSRETQYF. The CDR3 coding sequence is TGTGCCAGCGCGCCTTCTAGAGAGACCCAGTACTTC.

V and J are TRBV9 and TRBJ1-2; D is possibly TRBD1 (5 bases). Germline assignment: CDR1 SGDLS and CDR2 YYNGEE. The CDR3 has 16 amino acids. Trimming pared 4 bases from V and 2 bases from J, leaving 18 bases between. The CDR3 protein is CASSHPPAGLNYGYTF. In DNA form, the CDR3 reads TGTGCCAGCAGCCATCCACCCGCAGGGTTAAACTATGGCTACACCTTC.

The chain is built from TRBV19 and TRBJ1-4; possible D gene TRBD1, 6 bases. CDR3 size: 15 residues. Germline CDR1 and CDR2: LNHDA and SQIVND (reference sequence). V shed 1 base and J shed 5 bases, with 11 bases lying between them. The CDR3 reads CASSIVARGNEKLFF. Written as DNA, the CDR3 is TGTGCCAGTAGTATAGTAGCCAGGGGAAATGAAAAACTGTTTTTT.